These 25 T cell receptor beta chains were sequenced from one sample in a study of pediatric ulcerative colitis. TCRdb's table, derived via immunoSEQ multiplex PCR, lists solely in-frame clones and lacks some. The sample contains about 36,000 clones, approximately 82% of which appear only once. The specimen was blood. These receptors all come from a girl aged 5-17 years with moderate ulcerative colitis.

The chain has TRBV4-2 and TRBJ2-1, with D hard to call. Germline V gives CDR1 LGHNA, CDR2 YNFKEQ. The CDR3 runs to 21 residues. Trimming pared 0 bases from V and 0 bases from J, leaving 24 bases between. Here the CDR3 DNA reads TGTGCCAGCAGCCAAGATGGGCCGTCAGGTAGGGTCATGAGCTCCTACAATGAGCAGTTCTTC. The encoded protein is CASSQDGPSGRVMSSYNEQFF.

This clone showed up just a few times. The rearrangement uses TRBV4-3 and TRBJ1-2; D perhaps matches TRBD1 (5 bases). V lost 3 bases and J lost 4, with 12 bases in between. The V gene's germline CDR1 is LGHNA and CDR2 YSLEER. The CDR3 extends over 14 amino acids. The CDR3 sequence is CASSQGDSGYGYTF. The CDR3 DNA reads TGCGCCAGCAGCCAGGGGGACTCTGGCTATGGCTACACCTTC.

The chain is built from TRBV5-5 and TRBJ2-7; no definite D call. The CDR3 runs 13 residues. Germline assignment: CDR1 SGHKS and CDR2 YYEKEE (reference sequence). Trimming removed 0 bases at V and 3 bases at J, with 7 bases between. Here the CDR3 DNA reads TGTGCCAGCAGCTTGGGACCCGGCTACGAGCAGTACTTC. It specifies CASSLGPGYEQYF.

The chain recombines TRBV7-9 with TRBJ1-6; D unclear. The V gene's germline CDR1 is SEHNR and CDR2 FQNEAQ (reference sequence). This CDR3 region has 11 residues. The V and J ends lost 7 bases and 6 bases respectively, with 4 bases between them. This chain's CDR3 is CASKGNSPLHF. The CDR3 DNA reads TGTGCCAGCAAGGGTAATTCACCCCTCCACTTT.

The V gene is TRBV9, the J gene TRBJ1-6, with 8 bases that match TRBD1. Germline lookup yields CDR1 SGDLS and CDR2 YYNGEE. The CDR3 consists of 15 residues. The ends lost 4 bases at V and 7 bases at J; junction bases unmatched: 7. The CDR3 DNA reads TGTGCCAGCAGCTTATCAACAGGGGGGAATTCACCCCTCCACTTT. Protein: CASSLSTGGNSPLHF.

The chain carries TRBV7-2 and TRBJ1-1; TRBD1 aligns across 7 bases. This CDR3 has 12 residues. CDR1 is SGHTA, CDR2 FQGNSA, per germline. V lost 10 bases to trimming and J lost 2 bases; unmatched junction nucleotides: 4. The DNA for the CDR3 is TGTGCCATTGGGACAGTCAACACTGAAGCTTTCTTT. Its protein is CAIGTVNTEAFF.

The chain is built from TRBV5-1 and TRBJ2-3; TRBD1 is a possible D gene (5 bases). The germline gives CDR1 SGHRS, CDR2 YFSETQ. Trimming stripped 1 base from V and 5 bases from J, with 11 bases between. This CDR3 is built from 14 residues. The CDR3 DNA follows: TGCGCCAGCAGCTTGTCGGACACCGGAGATACGCAGTATTTT. It specifies CASSLSDTGDTQYF.

V is TRBV6-5 and J is TRBJ1-2; possible D gene TRBD1, 5 bases. Between the trimmed V and J ends, which lost 2 bases and 7 bases, there was a span of 11 bases. This CDR3 region has 13 residues. CDR1 is MNHEY and CDR2 is SVGAGI in the germline V gene. DNA for the CDR3: TGTGCCAGCAGTTACCTCAACGGGGGTGGCTACACCTTC. This sequence encodes CASSYLNGGGYTF.

The chain couples TRBV27 to TRBJ2-2, with D unclear. Looked up from germline, CDR1 is MNHEY and CDR2 is SMNVEV (reference sequence). V gave up 7 bases and J gave up 1 base, with 7 bases separating them. This CDR3 is 13 amino acids long. The CDR3 DNA reads TGTGCCAGCACACCCCTGAACACCGGGGAGCTGTTTTTT. Encoded protein: CASTPLNTGELFF.

The chain employs TRBV4-1 and TRBJ2-7; D not certain. V gave up 4 bases and J gave up 3 bases, with 16 bases separating them. The CDR3 spans 15 residues. Germline lookup yields CDR1 MGHRA and CDR2 YSYEKL. The DNA for the CDR3 is TGCGCCAGCAGCCGCCCGGGCCCAATTAACTACGAGCAGTACTTC. This codes for CASSRPGPINYEQYF.

There are a few counts of this clone. This chain uses TRBV27 with TRBJ1-5; 9 bases line up with TRBD1. CDR1 and CDR2 (germline): MNHEY, SMNVEV (reference sequence). The trim removed 5 bases at V and 5 bases at J, leaving 4 bases unmatched. CDR3 size: 14 residues. CDR3 residues: CASSPGTGYQPQHF. The CDR3 DNA reads TGTGCCAGCAGTCCAGGGACAGGGTATCAGCCCCAGCATTTT.

The chain uses TRBV11-2 and TRBJ1-1, with D hard to call. Trimming shortened V by 7 bases and J by 0 bases, and 9 bases separated the two germline ends. From germline, CDR1 is SGHAT and CDR2 FQNNGV. The CDR3 covers 13 residues. This chain's CDR3 is CASNVGLNTEAFF. The CDR3 bases are TGTGCCAGCAACGTAGGGCTGAACACTGAAGCTTTCTTT.

This clone was found a few times. DNA for the CDR3: TGCGCCAGCAGCCAAGTAACCCGCAATCAGCCCCAGCATTTT. Translated, it gives CASSQVTRNQPQHF. The chain combines TRBV4-1 with TRBJ1-5; the D is unclear. The CDR3 is 14 amino acids. From germline, CDR1 is MGHRA and CDR2 YSYEKL. V was pared by 1 base and J by 2 bases, with 6 bases between.

The chain links TRBV12-5 to TRBJ1-5, with 7 bases lining up with TRBD1. This CDR3 has 16 residues. CDR1 LGHNT and CDR2 FRNRAP come from the germline V gene. Unmatched junction bases numbered 7, after V lost 1 base and J lost 4 bases. CDR3 residues: CASGLGDRGRNQPQHF. CDR3 sequence (DNA): TGTGCTAGTGGTTTGGGGGACAGAGGACGGAATCAGCCCCAGCATTTT.

The V and J genes are TRBV29-1 and TRBJ2-3; TRBD1 or TRBD2 may be the D gene (6 bases each). V shed 3 bases and J shed 7 bases, with 23 bases lying between them. The germline gives CDR1 SQVTM, CDR2 ANQGSEA. The length of the CDR3 is 16 residues. CDR3 protein: CSVDPGGPHPPNTQYF. CDR3 in DNA: TGCAGCGTTGACCCCGGGGGCCCTCATCCCCCAAATACGCAGTATTTT.

The V gene is TRBV15, the J gene TRBJ2-5, with no clear D. Germline V gives CDR1 LNHNV, CDR2 YYDKDF (reference sequence). Trimming pared 3 bases from V and 4 bases from J, leaving 12 bases between. This CDR3 comprises 14 residues. The CDR3 sequence: CATSSNPWRETQYF. Written as DNA, the CDR3 is TGTGCCACCAGCAGTAACCCATGGAGAGAGACCCAGTACTTC.

The V call is TRBV10-1, the J call TRBJ2-7; no clear D. This CDR3 comprises 11 residues. The V end was cut by 4 bases, the J end by 5 bases, with 6 bases between. Germline assignment: CDR1 WNHNN and CDR2 SYGVQD (reference sequence). CDR3 in amino acids: CASSVANEQYF. CDR3 in DNA: TGCGCCAGCAGTGTAGCCAACGAGCAGTACTTC.

The chain recombines TRBV10-3 with TRBJ2-7; D possibly matches TRBD1 or TRBD2 (5 bases each). CDR1 is ENHRY and CDR2 is SYGVKD in the germline V gene. The length of the CDR3 is 14 residues. V lost 4 bases and J lost 3, with 13 bases in between. Here the CDR3 DNA reads TGTGCCATCAGTGGTGAGGGGCCACGCTACGAGCAGTACTTC. This gives the protein CAISGEGPRYEQYF.

J is TRBJ2-1 and V is TRBV6-1, with 7 bases lining up with TRBD1. Trimming cost V 7 bases and J 9 bases; bases outside gene matches: 12. This CDR3 has 14 residues. Germline lookup yields CDR1 MNHNS and CDR2 SASEGT. The CDR3 DNA reads as TGTGCCAGCAATAGGGACAGAGATTGGGGTGAGCAGTTCTTC. Its translation: CASNRDRDWGEQFF.

The rearrangement links TRBV27 to TRBJ2-7; D is unclear. The germline V gene encodes CDR1 MNHEY and CDR2 SMNVEV (reference sequence). The CDR3 loop spans 14 amino acids. V lost 2 bases and J lost 2, with 10 bases in between. The CDR3 DNA reads as TGTGCCAGCAGTTTAAAGGGTCGTACCTACGAGCAGTACTTC. Translating it yields CASSLKGRTYEQYF.

The rearrangement links TRBV19 to TRBJ1-3, with D unresolved. Germline lookup yields CDR1 LNHDA and CDR2 SQIVND (reference sequence). Between the trimmed V and J ends, which lost 3 bases and 0 bases, there was a span of 12 bases. The CDR3 has 16 amino acids. Here the CDR3 reads CASSMYRSSSGNTIYF. The CDR3 bases are TGTGCCAGTAGTATGTATCGGTCCTCCTCTGGAAACACCATATATTTT.

This clone was counted once. The V and J genes are TRBV25-1 and TRBJ2-1; TRBD1 matches at 7 bases. This CDR3 has 18 amino acids. V dropped 10 bases and J dropped 3; count of bases not matched to a gene: 21. Germline CDR1 and CDR2: MGHDK and SYGVNS. The CDR3 is CAIPSSHGTGTDYNEQFF. CDR3 DNA sequence: TGTGCCATTCCCTCGTCCCACGGCACCGGGACAGACTACAATGAGCAGTTCTTC.

The chain is built from TRBV28 and TRBJ1-5, with a tentative D call TRBD1 (5 bases). The CDR3 has 13 residues. The V and J ends lost 4 bases and 5 bases respectively, with 9 bases between them. Germline loops: CDR1 MDHEN, CDR2 SYDVKM. CDR3 nucleotides: TGTGCCAGCAGTTCGTTGGGGGATCAGCCCCAGCATTTT. Its translation: CASSSLGDQPQHF.

The V and J genes are TRBV23-1 and TRBJ2-3; 9 bases are a match to TRBD1. TRBV23-1 is annotated as an ORF whose role is uncertain. The CDR3 totals 16 residues. V was pared by 0 bases and J by 3 bases, with 4 bases of the junction left unmatched. DNA for the CDR3: TGCGCCAGCAGTCAATCAGAACAGGGGGCAACAGATACGCAGTATTTT. Its protein product is CASSQSEQGATDTQYF.

The V gene is TRBV11-2, the J gene TRBJ2-1; no clear D gene. V was trimmed by 1 base and J by 4 bases, leaving 11 bases between them. The CDR3 has 15 amino acids. CDR1 is SGHAT, CDR2 FQNNGV, per germline. This chain's CDR3 is CASSLGALTYNEQFF. Written as DNA, the CDR3 is TGTGCCAGCAGCTTAGGGGCCTTAACTTACAATGAGCAGTTCTTC.